A single sample gave rise to the 28 T cell receptor beta chains below, sequenced in a study of T-cell memory formation after mild COVID-19 (dated by TCRdb to about 2021). The library was generated by 5' RACE. The data were produced on an Illumina NovaSeq 6000. The public reads were reanalyzed by TCRdb: fastp trimming at Q25, MiXCR alignment, in-frame beta chains only. Every CDR3 protein is listed once, alongside the most common genes and DNA of its rows. In this sample the table shows a few hundred thousand distinct CDR3 sequences, approximately 22% of which occur a single time. Together, the top ten hold around 23% of the sample. Sequenced input: PBMCs or a T cell subset sorted from them (not recorded which). The receptors originated from a man in his late teens or twenties who had mild COVID-19 (a few samples of this study predate the infection). The sample titles of this study are shuffled in the database, so cell type and time point are left out; the donor was told from shared clones.

The chain is built from TRBV29-1 and TRBJ2-1; possible D gene TRBD1, 5 bases. The CDR3 extends over 14 amino acids. Trimming removed 3 bases at V and 7 bases at J, with 16 bases between. The germline gives CDR1 SQVTM, CDR2 ANQGSEA. Here the CDR3 DNA reads TGCAGCGTTGACCGGGCAAGGGGTGGGAATGAGCAGTTCTTC. Its protein product is CSVDRARGGNEQFF.

Remarks on this clonotype: A much larger clone lies a single base off, so this may be a read error. The chain links TRBV14 to TRBJ2-7; tentatively, D is TRBD1 (6 bases). The V gene's germline CDR1 is SGHDN and CDR2 FVKESK. This CDR3 spans 14 amino acids. The CDR3 sequence is CASIQAGDGYEQYV. In nucleotides, the CDR3 is TGTGCCAGCATCCAAGCAGGGGATGGGTACGAGCAGTACGTC.

The rearrangement links TRBV7-2 to TRBJ2-3; 9 bases fit TRBD1. The CDR3 has 15 residues. V was pared by 3 bases and J by 4 bases, with 5 bases of the junction left unmatched. Germline assignment: CDR1 SGHTA and CDR2 FQGNSA. The CDR3 region has the DNA TGTGCCAGCAGCTTCGCCGGGACAGGGCCAGATACGCAGTATTTT. This gives the protein CASSFAGTGPDTQYF.

This clonotype was detected many times. This rearrangement joins TRBV27 to TRBJ2-2, with D unclear. Trimming cost V 11 bases and J 0 bases, with 10 bases left between them. CDR1 is MNHEY, CDR2 SMNVEV, per germline (reference sequence). The CDR3 is 13 amino acids. As DNA, the CDR3 is TGTGCCTGCTCGTCCGCGAACACCGGGGAGCTGTTTTTT. It encodes CACSSANTGELFF.

The chain employs TRBV20-1 and TRBJ2-1; D unresolved. Germline V gives CDR1 DFQATT, CDR2 SNEGSKA (reference sequence). V lost 6 bases and J 5 bases, leaving 8 bases between the germline ends. The CDR3 is 11 amino acids. The CDR3 sequence is CSAQKHNEQFF. The CDR3 coding sequence is TGCAGTGCCCAGAAGCACAATGAGCAGTTCTTC.

This rearrangement joins TRBV7-8 to TRBJ1-1; no definite D call. The V gene's germline CDR1 is SGHVS and CDR2 FQNEAQ. Trimming shortened V by 5 bases and J by 7 bases, and 14 bases separated the two germline ends. The CDR3 contains 13 residues. CDR3 protein: CASSRGVEGEAFF. As DNA, the CDR3 is TGTGCCAGCAGCCGAGGAGTGGAGGGTGAAGCTTTCTTT. Full variable domain (rest looked up from reference TRBV7-8 and TRBJ1-1): GAGVSQSPRYKVAKRGQDVALRCDPISGHVSLFWYQQALGQGPEFLTYFQNEAQLDKSGLPSDRFFAERPEGSVSTLKIQRTQQEDSAVYLCASSRGVEGEAFFGQGTRLTVV.

The J gene is TRBJ2-5, the V gene TRBV7-2; 8 positions match TRBD2. The CDR3 totals 13 residues. Trimming took 6 bases from V and 5 from J; bases not matched to a gene: 5. CDR1 and CDR2 (germline): SGHTA, FQGNSA. The CDR3 region has the DNA TGTGCCAGCAGACGCGCTAGCGGGGAGACCCAGTACTTC. Translating gives CASRRASGETQYF.

This clonotype was picked up one time. The chain has TRBV6-5 and TRBJ2-2, with TRBD1 as a possible D gene (5 bases). The CDR3 extends over 14 amino acids. Germline V lookup: CDR1 MNHEY, CDR2 SVGAGI. Trimming took off 8 bases at V and 4 bases at J, with 14 bases between the two ends. As DNA, the CDR3 is TGTGCCAGCGGGTCCCAGGGCCTCACCGGGGAGCTGTTTTTT. It specifies CASGSQGLTGELFF.

This chain joins TRBV20-1 and TRBJ2-7; TRBD2 aligns across 8 bases. The germline V gene encodes CDR1 DFQATT and CDR2 SNEGSKA (reference sequence). The junction had 15 bases not matched to a gene; V was cut back by 5 bases and J by 0 bases. The length of the CDR3 is 17 residues. CDR3 nucleotides: TGCAGTGCTCCGAGCCAAGAGGGTAGCGGGACCTCCTACGAGCAGTACTTC. Protein: CSAPSQEGSGTSYEQYF.

This clonotype has just a few counts. One end of the junction is discordant with germline, which a read error may explain. The chain has TRBV4-1 and TRBJ2-1; possibly TRBD1 for D (5 bases). This CDR3 is 15 amino acids long. From germline, CDR1 is MGHRA and CDR2 YSYEKL. The CDR3 spells CASRQGAGSYNEQFF. CDR3 in DNA: TGCGCCAGCAGACAAGGTGCAGGGTCGTACAATGAGCAGTTCTTC.

The table lists this clonotype with many counts. The chain employs TRBV29-1 and TRBJ1-5; D is perhaps TRBD1 (6 bases). From germline, CDR1 is SQVTM and CDR2 ANQGSEA. The CDR3 is 13 residues long. V lost 0 bases and J lost 7, with 10 bases in between. In nucleotides, the CDR3 is TGCAGCGTTGAAGAAGGGGGTGGGCAGCCCCAGCATTTT. Translated, it gives CSVEEGGGQPQHF.

V usage is TRBV5-5 and J usage is TRBJ1-1; 10 nucleotides match TRBD1. The CDR3 totals 13 residues. V shed 1 base and J 11 bases; nucleotides not matched to a gene: 5. Germline V gene lookup returns CDR1 SGHKS and CDR2 YYEKEE (reference sequence). DNA for the CDR3: TGTGCCAGCAGCTTGTCCATGGGACAGGGGGCTTTCTTT. It specifies CASSLSMGQGAFF.

This clonotype was seen a handful of times. The CDR3 spells CASSLLAGKDTQYF. CDR3 DNA sequence: TGTGCCAGCAGCTTACTAGCGGGGAAGGATACGCAGTATTTT. The rearrangement uses TRBV7-2 and TRBJ2-3, with 9 bases aligning to TRBD2. The CDR3 runs 14 residues. Losses at the gene ends were 2 bases for V and 6 bases for J; bases not matched to a gene: 3. The germline CDR1 and CDR2 sequences are SGHTA and FQGNSA.

This clonotype has a handful of counts. J is TRBJ1-1 and V is TRBV5-1; D is unclear. V was cut by 3 bases and J by 0 bases, with 15 bases left in between. CDR3 length equals 16 residues. CDR1 and CDR2 from the germline V gene are SGHRS and YFSETQ. DNA for the CDR3: TGCGCCAGCAGCTCCCCAGACGGATCCATGAACACTGAAGCTTTCTTT. This codes for CASSSPDGSMNTEAFF.

The chain uses TRBV29-1 and TRBJ1-1; D gene uncertain. The V end was cut by 7 bases, the J end by 1 base, with 10 bases between. CDR1 SQVTM and CDR2 ANQGSEA come from the germline V gene. The CDR3 runs 12 residues. This chain's CDR3 is CSADIRNTEAFF. The DNA of the CDR3 is TGCAGCGCCGACATCAGGAACACTGAAGCTTTCTTT.

CDR3 coding DNA: TGTGCCAGCAGTTACAACTCCTACGGGGCCAACGTCCTGACTTTC. It codes for CASSYNSYGANVLTF. V gene TRBV6-2 or TRBV6-3 combines with J gene TRBJ2-6; D unresolved. Trimming cost V 2 bases and J 4 bases, with 9 bases left between them. Germline CDR1 is MNHEY and CDR2 is SVGEGT. This CDR3 region has 15 residues.

This chain links TRBV6-5 with TRBJ1-4, with no clear D. V lost 6 bases and J 8 bases, leaving 13 bases between the germline ends. Looked up from germline, CDR1 is MNHEY and CDR2 is SVGAGI. This CDR3 comprises 13 residues. CDR3 DNA: TGTGCCAGCAGCCCCTGGAGAGCGGAAAAACTGTTTTTT. Amino acid sequence: CASSPWRAEKLFF.

This chain joins TRBV7-2 and TRBJ1-2; a possible D gene is TRBD1 (6 bases). Trimming stripped 3 bases from V and 4 bases from J, with 12 bases between. The germline V gene has CDR1 SGHTA and CDR2 FQGNSA. This CDR3 region has 14 residues. The DNA of the CDR3 is TGTGCCAGCAGCTTTTACAGGGAATCCTATGGCTACACCTTC. Translation: CASSFYRESYGYTF.

The chain carries TRBV7-6 and TRBJ1-6; 9 bases agree with TRBD1. Trimming at V came to 1 base and at J to 10 bases, leaving 5 bases not matched to a gene. In germline, CDR1 is SGHVS, CDR2 FNYEAQ. The CDR3 length is 15 residues. The CDR3, as DNA: TGTGCCAGCAGCTTAGAGACAGGGGGTGGCTCACCCCTCCACTTT. This gives the protein CASSLETGGGSPLHF.

V and J are TRBV6-1 and TRBJ1-2, with 7 bases aligning to TRBD1. Per germline, CDR1 MNHNS and CDR2 SASEGT. The CDR3 consists of 13 residues. Losses at the gene ends were 4 bases for V and 4 bases for J; bases not matched to a gene: 3. The CDR3 sequence: CASSGGQSYGYTF. DNA for the CDR3: TGTGCCAGCAGTGGGGGACAGTCCTATGGCTACACCTTC.

This clonotype was found a few times. V gene TRBV4-1 combines with J gene TRBJ2-7, with D possibly called TRBD1 or TRBD2 (5 bases each). CDR1 and CDR2 (germline): MGHRA, YSYEKL. V gave up 0 bases and J gave up 4 bases, with 13 bases separating them. The CDR3 loop spans 15 amino acids. The CDR3 reads CASSQESRGVYEQYF. The DNA for the CDR3 is TGCGCCAGCAGCCAAGAATCGCGAGGGGTTTACGAGCAGTACTTC.

The DNA of the CDR3 is TGTGCCAGCAGCGAAGGGACTAGCGGGGGTGAGCAGTTCTTC. Translation gives CASSEGTSGGEQFF. The V call is TRBV9, the J call TRBJ2-1; 14 positions agree with TRBD2. Germline V gene data show CDR1 as SGDLS and CDR2 as YYNGEE. Losses at the gene ends were 3 bases for V and 9 bases for J; bases not matched to a gene: 2. The CDR3 contains 14 residues.

This clonotype was detected only a few times. This chain uses TRBV7-2 with TRBJ2-1, with TRBD2 identical over 9 bases. J lost 7 bases, V lost 0 bases, and 4 bases had no gene match. The CDR3 runs to 15 residues. Germline values: CDR1 SGHTA, CDR2 FQGNSA. The CDR3 loop is CASSLAWLAGNEQFF. DNA for the CDR3: TGTGCCAGCAGCTTAGCCTGGCTAGCGGGGAATGAGCAGTTCTTC. The complete variable domain, with remaining parts taken from reference TRBV7-2 and TRBJ2-1, reads GAGVSQSPSNKVTEKGKDVELRCDPISGHTALYWYRQSLGQGLEFLIYFQGNSAPDKSGLPSDRFSAERTGGSVSTLTIQRTQQEDSAVYLCASSLAWLAGNEQFFGPGTRLTVL.

This chain uses TRBV15 with TRBJ2-7; possible D gene TRBD2, 7 bases. V lost 4 bases to trimming and J lost 8 bases, with 15 bases between them. The CDR3 extends over 13 amino acids. Germline values: CDR1 LNHNV, CDR2 YYDKDF (reference sequence). The CDR3 bases are TGTGCCACCAGCATGCCCCGGGGGGCGCAGCAGTACGTC. It is translated as CATSMPRGAQQYV.

The CDR3 protein is CASSLGSSIGELFF. The CDR3 DNA is TGTGCCAGCAGCTTAGGCTCCTCGATAGGGGAGCTGTTTTTT. V and J are TRBV7-8 and TRBJ2-2; no definite D call. CDR1 and CDR2 (germline): SGHVS, FQNEAQ. Trimming took off 1 base at V and 8 bases at J, with 11 bases between the two ends. The length of the CDR3 is 14 residues.

The chain has TRBV14 and TRBJ1-1; D is uncertain. The V end lost 0 bases, the J end lost 0 bases, and 11 bases lay between the germline ends. Per germline, CDR1 SGHDN and CDR2 FVKESK. The CDR3 runs 16 residues. The CDR3 nucleotides read TGTGCCAGCAGCCAAGATATGTTGAAGGTGAACACTGAAGCTTTCTTT. Amino acids: CASSQDMLKVNTEAFF.

Many counts were recorded for this clonotype. V usage is TRBV7-8 and J usage is TRBJ1-2; D gene unclear. The CDR3 consists of 11 residues. V shed 3 bases and J shed 8 bases, with 7 bases lying between them. Germline V gives CDR1 SGHVS, CDR2 FQNEAQ. The CDR3 coding sequence is TGTGCCAGCAGCTTTGGGTCAGGCTACACCTTC. Amino acid sequence: CASSFGSGYTF.

This clonotype was seen many times. This rearrangement joins TRBV6-5 to TRBJ1-2; a possible D gene is TRBD1 (5 bases). V was pared by 8 bases and J by 0 bases, with 10 bases between. CDR1 and CDR2 from the germline V gene are MNHEY and SVGAGI. CDR3 length: 13 amino acids. CDR3 sequence (DNA): TGTGCCAGCGGAGGGACCGCTAACTATGGCTACACCTTC. It is translated as CASGGTANYGYTF.